A few counts support the clone carrying this T cell receptor beta chain. Its antigen is currently unknown. Germline loops: CDR1 DFQATT, CDR2 SNEGSKA (reference sequence). With 3 bases clipped from V and 14 bases from J, the junction kept 10 bases outside the gene matches. This CDR3 has 13 amino acids. Donors each provided roughly 9.6 milliliters of peripheral blood. This record comes from a study of blood T cells in healthy people across ages. Study in general: Roughly one uniquely barcoded beta molecule per two T cells was captured. Overall study findings and caveats: Per million T cells, TCR beta diversity dropped roughly linearly as age increased.

Through a sample-barcoded 5' primer and a J-beta primer mix, a second PCR was run for roughly 6 to 11 cycles. Unique molecular identifiers of 12 random nucleotides labeled each cDNA. Each CDR3 protein gets one entry after TCRdb re-called the 5' RACE reads with MiXCR. The sample includes about 640,000 distinct CDR3 sequences, around 54% seen only once; the top ten take roughly 34%. Sequenced input: blood. The chain couples TRBV20-1 to TRBJ1-6; TRBD1 aligns across 7 bases. The receptor comes from a man aged 55-75 years in good health. The DNA for the CDR3 is TGCAGTGCTAGCTCCGGACAGGTGACAACCCTCCACTTT. Translation gives CSASSGQVTTLHF.